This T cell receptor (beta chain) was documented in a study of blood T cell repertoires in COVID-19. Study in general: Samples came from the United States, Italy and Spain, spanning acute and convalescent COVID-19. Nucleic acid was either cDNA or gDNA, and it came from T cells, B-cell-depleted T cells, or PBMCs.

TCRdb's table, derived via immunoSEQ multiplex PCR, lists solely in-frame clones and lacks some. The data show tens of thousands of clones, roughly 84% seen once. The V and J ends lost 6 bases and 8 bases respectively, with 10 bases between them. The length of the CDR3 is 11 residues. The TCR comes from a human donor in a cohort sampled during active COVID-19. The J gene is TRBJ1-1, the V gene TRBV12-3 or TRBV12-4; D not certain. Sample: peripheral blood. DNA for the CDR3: TGTGCCAGCAGGGCGACGGAGGAAGCTTTCTTT. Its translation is CASRATEEAFF.